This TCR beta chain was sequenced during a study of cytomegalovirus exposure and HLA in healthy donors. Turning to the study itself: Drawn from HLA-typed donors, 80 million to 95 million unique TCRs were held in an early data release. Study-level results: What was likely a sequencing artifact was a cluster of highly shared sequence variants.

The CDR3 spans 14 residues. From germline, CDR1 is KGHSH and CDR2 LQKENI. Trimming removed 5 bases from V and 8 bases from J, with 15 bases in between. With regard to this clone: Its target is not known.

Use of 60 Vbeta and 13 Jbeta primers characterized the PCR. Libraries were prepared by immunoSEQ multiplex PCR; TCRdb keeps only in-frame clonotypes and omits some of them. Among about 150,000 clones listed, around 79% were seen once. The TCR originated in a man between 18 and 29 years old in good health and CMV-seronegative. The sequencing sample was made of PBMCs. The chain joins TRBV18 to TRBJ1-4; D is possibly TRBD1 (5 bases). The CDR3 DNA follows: TGTGCCAGCTCAAGTCAAGGGGTGTACGAAAAACTGTTTTTT. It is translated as CASSSQGVYEKLFF.